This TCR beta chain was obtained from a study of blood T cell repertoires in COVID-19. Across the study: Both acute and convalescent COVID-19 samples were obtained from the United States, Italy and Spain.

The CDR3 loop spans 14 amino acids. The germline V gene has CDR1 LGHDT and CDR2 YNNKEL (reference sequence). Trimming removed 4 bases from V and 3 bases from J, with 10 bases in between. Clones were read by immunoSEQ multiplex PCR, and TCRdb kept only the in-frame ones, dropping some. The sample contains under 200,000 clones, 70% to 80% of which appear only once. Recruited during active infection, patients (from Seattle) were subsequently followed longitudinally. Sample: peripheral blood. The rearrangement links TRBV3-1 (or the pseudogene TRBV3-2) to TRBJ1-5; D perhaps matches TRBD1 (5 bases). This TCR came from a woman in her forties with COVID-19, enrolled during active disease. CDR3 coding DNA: TGTGCCAGCAGCCCAGACAGATACAATCAGCCCCAGCATTTT. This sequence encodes CASSPDRYNQPQHF.